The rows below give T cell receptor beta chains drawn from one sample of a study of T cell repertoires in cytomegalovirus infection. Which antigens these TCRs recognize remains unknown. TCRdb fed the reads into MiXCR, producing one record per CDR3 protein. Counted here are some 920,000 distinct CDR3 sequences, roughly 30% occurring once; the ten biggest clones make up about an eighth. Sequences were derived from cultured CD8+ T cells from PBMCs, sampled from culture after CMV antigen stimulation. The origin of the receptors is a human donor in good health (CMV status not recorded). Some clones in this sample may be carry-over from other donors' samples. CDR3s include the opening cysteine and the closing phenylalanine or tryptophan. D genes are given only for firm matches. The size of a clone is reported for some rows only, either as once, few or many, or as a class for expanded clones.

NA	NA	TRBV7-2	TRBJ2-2	CASSLKREDTGELFF	TGTGCCAGCAGCTTAAAGAGGGAGGACACCGGGGAGCTGTTTTTT
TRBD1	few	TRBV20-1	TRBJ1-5	CSARAWTGENQPQHF	TGCAGTGCTAGAGCTTGGACAGGGGAGAATCAGCCCCAGCATTTT
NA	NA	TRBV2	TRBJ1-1	CATQAGSAGAFF	TGTGCCACCCAGGCGGGTTCTGCGGGAGCTTTCTTT
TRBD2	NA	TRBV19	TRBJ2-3	CASKGLAPTDTQYF	TGTGCCAGTAAAGGACTAGCTCCCACAGATACGCAGTATTTT
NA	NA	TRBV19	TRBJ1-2	CASSIVSPDGYTF	TGTGCCAGTAGTATCGTGAGCCCGGATGGCTACACCTTC
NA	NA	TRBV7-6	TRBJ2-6	CASSLYAGEGSGANVLTF	TGTGCTAGCAGCTTATATGCAGGGGAAGGCTCTGGGGCCAACGTCCTGACTTTC
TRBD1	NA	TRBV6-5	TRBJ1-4	CASSYGTENEKLFF	TGTGCCAGCAGTTACGGGACAGAGAATGAAAAACTGTTTTTT
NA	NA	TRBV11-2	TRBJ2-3	CASSMVRWRTSTDTQYF	TGTGCCAGCAGCATGGTGCGGTGGCGGACCAGCACAGATACGCAGTATTTT
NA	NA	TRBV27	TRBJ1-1	CATGWGNRAFF	TGTGCCACGGGGTGGGGGAACAGAGCTTTCTTT
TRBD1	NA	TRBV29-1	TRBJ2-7	CSVPGQGSYEQYF	TGCAGCGTACCGGGACAGGGCTCTTACGAGCAGTACTTC
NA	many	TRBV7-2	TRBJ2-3	CASSLGVSRADTQYF	TGTGCCAGCAGCTTAGGAGTATCTAGGGCAGATACGCAGTATTTT
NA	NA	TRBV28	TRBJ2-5	CASNLRGLETQYF	TGTGCCAGCAACTTACGGGGGTTGGAGACCCAGTACTTC
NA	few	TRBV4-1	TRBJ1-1	CASSQGNEAFF	TGCGCCAGCAGCCAAGGAAATGAAGCTTTCTTT
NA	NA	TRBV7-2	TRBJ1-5	CASSLDSRSIQPQHF	TGTGCCAGCAGCTTAGATAGTCGGAGCATTCAGCCCCAGCATTTT
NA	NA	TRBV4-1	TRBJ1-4	CASSQEQAGILFF	TGCGCCAGCAGCCAAGAACAGGCCGGGATACTGTTTTTT
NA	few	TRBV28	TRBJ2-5	CASSPEYRQETQYF	TGTGCCAGCAGCCCCGAGTATCGGCAAGAGACCCAGTACTTC
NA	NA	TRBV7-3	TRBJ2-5	CASSGGTQETQYF	TGTGCCAGCAGCGGGGGTACTCAAGAGACCCAGTACTTC
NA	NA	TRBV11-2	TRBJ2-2	CASSLSGYLTGELFF	TGTGCCAGCAGCTTGAGCGGATACCTCACCGGGGAGCTGTTTTTT
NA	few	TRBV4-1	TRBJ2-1	CASSQLGPHGNEQFF	TGCGCCAGCAGCCAATTAGGTCCCCACGGGAATGAGCAGTTCTTC
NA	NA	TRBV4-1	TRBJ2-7	CASSQIDRSSYEQYF	TGCGCCAGCAGCCAGATAGACCGAAGCTCCTACGAGCAGTACTTC
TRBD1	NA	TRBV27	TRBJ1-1	CASSLGTGVPEAFF	TGTGCCAGCAGTTTAGGGACAGGGGTCCCTGAAGCTTTCTTT
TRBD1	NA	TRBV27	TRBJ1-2	CASSLYYGQGDGYTF	TGTGCCAGCAGTTTATATTACGGACAGGGAGATGGCTACACCTTC
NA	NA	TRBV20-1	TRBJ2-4	CSATKSLAKNIQYF	TGCAGTGCTACGAAGTCTCTAGCCAAAAACATTCAGTACTTC
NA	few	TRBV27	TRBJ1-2	CASSLDGIGYTF	TGTGCCAGCAGTTTAGACGGAATTGGCTACACCTTC
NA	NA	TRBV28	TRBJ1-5	CASSYPTGSSGYQPQHF	TGTGCCAGCAGTTACCCCACGGGATCGTCAGGGTATCAGCCCCAGCATTTT
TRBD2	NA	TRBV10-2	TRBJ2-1	CASRASGGLSYNEQFF	TGCGCCAGCAGAGCTAGCGGGGGGTTATCCTACAATGAGCAGTTCTTC
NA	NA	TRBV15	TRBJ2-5	CATSRDRSRMETQYF	TGTGCCACCAGCAGAGACAGGTCCCGTATGGAGACCCAGTACTTC
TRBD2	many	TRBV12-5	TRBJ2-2	CASGFPEAGETGELFF	TGTGCTAGTGGTTTCCCAGAAGCGGGGGAAACCGGGGAGCTGTTTTTT
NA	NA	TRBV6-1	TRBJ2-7	CASIAAVIYEQYF	TGTGCCAGCATAGCGGCAGTAATATACGAGCAGTACTTC
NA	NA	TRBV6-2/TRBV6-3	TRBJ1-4	CASRPRQVFARGEKLFF	TGTGCCAGCAGACCCAGACAGGTCTTTGCCAGAGGTGAAAAACTGTTTTTT
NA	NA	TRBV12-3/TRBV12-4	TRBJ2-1	CASSADRSRGEQFF	TGTGCCAGCAGTGCCGACCGTAGTCGGGGTGAGCAGTTCTTC
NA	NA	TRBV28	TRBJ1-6	CASSSEGPLHF	TGTGCCAGCAGTTCAGAGGGACCCCTCCACTTT
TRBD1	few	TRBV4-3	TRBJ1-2	CASSQDPGQGSYGYTF	TGCGCCAGCAGCCAAGATCCGGGACAGGGTAGCTATGGCTACACCTTC
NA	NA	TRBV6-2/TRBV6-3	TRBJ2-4	CASSYVAGLGRYKNIQYF	TGTGCCAGCAGTTACGTAGCAGGCTTGGGTCGATATAAAAACATTCAGTACTTC
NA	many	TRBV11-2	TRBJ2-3	CASSFEVAEFTDTQYF	TGTGCCAGCAGCTTTGAGGTGGCAGAGTTCACAGATACGCAGTATTTT
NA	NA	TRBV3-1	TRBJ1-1	CASSQVGGTMAGVGAFF	TGTGCCAGCAGCCAAGTTGGGGGGACTATGGCTGGGGTGGGAGCTTTCTTT
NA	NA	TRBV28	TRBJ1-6	CASSFLSVGRDSPLHF	TGTGCCAGCAGTTTTCTAAGCGTGGGGAGGGATTCACCCCTCCACTTT
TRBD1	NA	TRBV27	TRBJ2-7	CASSPTPGQVYEQYF	TGTGCCAGCAGCCCTACCCCGGGACAGGTCTACGAGCAGTACTTC
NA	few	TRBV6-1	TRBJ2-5	CASSETLGTYQETQYF	TGTGCCAGCAGTGAAACCCTCGGGACATATCAAGAGACCCAGTACTTC
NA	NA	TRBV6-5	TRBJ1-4	CASSYGGTRRWKLFF	TGTGCCAGCAGTTACGGTGGTACGCGGCGCTGGAAACTGTTTTTT
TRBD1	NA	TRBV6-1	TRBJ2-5	CASSESPLGTALLVGETQYF	TGTGCCAGCAGTGAATCTCCGCTCGGGACAGCTCTACTAGTGGGAGAGACCCAGTACTTC
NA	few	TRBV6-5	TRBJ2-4	CASTANLAKNIQYF	TGTGCCAGCACGGCTAATCTAGCCAAAAACATTCAGTACTTC
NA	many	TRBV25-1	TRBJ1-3	CAIADPARGNTIYF	TGTGCCATCGCCGACCCCGCGCGTGGAAACACCATATATTTT
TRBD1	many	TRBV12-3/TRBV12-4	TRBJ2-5	CASSLGTVETQYF	TGTGCCAGCAGTTTGGGGACAGTAGAGACCCAGTACTTC
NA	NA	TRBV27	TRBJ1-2	CASGLAANYGYTF	TGTGCCAGCGGTTTAGCAGCCAACTATGGCTACACCTTC
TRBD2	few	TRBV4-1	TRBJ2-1	CASSQEAAGSSDEQFF	TGCGCCAGCAGCCAAGAGGCAGCGGGGAGCTCGGATGAGCAGTTCTTC